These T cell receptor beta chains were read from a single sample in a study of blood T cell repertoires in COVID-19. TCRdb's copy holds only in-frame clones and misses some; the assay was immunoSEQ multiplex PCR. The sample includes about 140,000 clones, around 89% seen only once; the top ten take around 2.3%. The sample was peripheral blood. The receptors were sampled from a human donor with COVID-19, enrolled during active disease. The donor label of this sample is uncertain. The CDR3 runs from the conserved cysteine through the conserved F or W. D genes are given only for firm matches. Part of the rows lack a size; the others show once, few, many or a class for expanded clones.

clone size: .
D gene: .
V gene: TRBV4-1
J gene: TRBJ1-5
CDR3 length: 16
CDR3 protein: CASSPLWEGGRQPQHF
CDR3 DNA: TGCGCCAGCAGCCCTTTGTGGGAGGGGGGCCGACAGCCCCAGCATTTT

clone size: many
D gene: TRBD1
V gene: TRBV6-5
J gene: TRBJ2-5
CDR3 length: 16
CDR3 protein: CASSYSGAGGIETQYF
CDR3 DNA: TGTGCCAGCAGTTACTCGGGGGCAGGGGGTATAGAGACCCAGTACTTC

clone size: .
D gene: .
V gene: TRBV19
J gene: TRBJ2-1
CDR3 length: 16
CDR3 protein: CASSAPFYDSYNEQFF
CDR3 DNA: TGTGCCAGTAGTGCCCCCTTCTATGACTCCTACAATGAGCAGTTCTTC

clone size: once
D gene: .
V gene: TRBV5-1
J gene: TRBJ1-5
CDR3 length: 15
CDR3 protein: CASSPEGYSNQPQHF
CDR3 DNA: TGCGCCAGCAGCCCGGAGGGATATAGCAATCAGCCCCAGCATTTT

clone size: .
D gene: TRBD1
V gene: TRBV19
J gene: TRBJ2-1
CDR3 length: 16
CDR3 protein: CASSINRGRAYNEQFF
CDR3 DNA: TGTGCCAGTAGTATCAACAGGGGTAGAGCCTACAATGAGCAGTTCTTC

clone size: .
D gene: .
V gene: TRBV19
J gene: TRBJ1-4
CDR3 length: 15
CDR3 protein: CASSIFPGRVGKLFF
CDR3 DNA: TGTGCCAGTAGTATTTTTCCAGGGCGTGTGGGGAAACTGTTTTTT

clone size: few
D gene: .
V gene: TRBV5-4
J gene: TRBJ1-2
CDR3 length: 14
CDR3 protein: CASTPPGQNYGYTF
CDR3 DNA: TGTGCCAGTACCCCACCCGGACAAAACTATGGCTACACCTTC

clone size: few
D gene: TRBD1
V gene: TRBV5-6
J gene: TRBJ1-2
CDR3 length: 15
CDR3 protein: CASSISRGRWYGYTF
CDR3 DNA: TGTGCCAGCAGCATAAGCAGGGGGCGTTGGTATGGCTACACCTTC

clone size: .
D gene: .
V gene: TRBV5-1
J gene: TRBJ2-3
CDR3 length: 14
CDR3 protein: CASSSRGRGNTQYF
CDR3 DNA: TGCGCCAGCAGCTCCCGGGGGCGGGGGAATACGCAGTATTTT

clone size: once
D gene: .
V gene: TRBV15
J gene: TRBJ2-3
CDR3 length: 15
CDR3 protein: CATSRDSVSTDTQYF
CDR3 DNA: TGTGCCACCAGCAGAGATTCCGTGAGCACAGATACGCAGTATTTT

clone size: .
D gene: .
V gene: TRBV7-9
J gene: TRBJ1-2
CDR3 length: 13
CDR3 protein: CASSLGALWGYTF
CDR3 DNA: TGTGCCAGCAGCTTGGGGGCGCTCTGGGGCTACACCTTC

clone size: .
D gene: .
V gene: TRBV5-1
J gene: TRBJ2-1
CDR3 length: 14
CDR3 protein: CASSFSDPSGEQFF
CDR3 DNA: TGCGCCAGCAGCTTCTCGGACCCGAGCGGTGAGCAGTTCTTC

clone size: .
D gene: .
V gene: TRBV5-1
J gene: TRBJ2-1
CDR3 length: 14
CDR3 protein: CASTLGTNSNEQFF
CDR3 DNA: TGCGCCAGCACCCTCGGGACAAATTCTAATGAGCAGTTCTTC

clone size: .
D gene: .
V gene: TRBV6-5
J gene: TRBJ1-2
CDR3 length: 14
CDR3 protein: CASSYSGREDGYTF
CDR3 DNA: TGTGCCAGCAGTTACTCGGGCAGGGAGGATGGCTACACCTTC

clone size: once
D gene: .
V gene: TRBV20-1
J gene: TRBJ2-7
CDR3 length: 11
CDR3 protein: CSARKGYEQYF
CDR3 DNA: TGCAGTGCTAGAAAGGGGTACGAGCAGTACTTC

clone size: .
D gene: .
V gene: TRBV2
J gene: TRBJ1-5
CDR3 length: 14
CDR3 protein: CASMGEKANQPQHF
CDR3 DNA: TGTGCCAGCATGGGCGAAAAGGCAAATCAGCCCCAGCATTTT

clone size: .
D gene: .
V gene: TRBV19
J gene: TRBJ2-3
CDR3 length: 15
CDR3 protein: CASSIGVGGGDTQYF
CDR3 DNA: TGTGCCAGTAGTATCGGTGTAGGGGGGGGAGATACGCAGTATTTT

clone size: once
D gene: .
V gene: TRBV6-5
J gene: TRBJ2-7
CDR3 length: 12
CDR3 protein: CASRRDFYEQYF
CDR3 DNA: TGTGCCAGCAGACGGGACTTCTACGAGCAGTACTTC

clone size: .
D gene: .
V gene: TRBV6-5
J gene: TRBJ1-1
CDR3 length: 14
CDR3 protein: CASMSRGEGTEAFF
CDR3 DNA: TGTGCCAGCATGTCACGGGGTGAGGGCACTGAAGCTTTCTTT